The source of this TCR beta chain is a study of beta chain features in type 1 diabetes. The sample holds a few counts of this clone. Its antigen is undetermined. Study results and limitations: In comparison with healthy donors, patients had naive, central memory and Treg TCRB repertoires that appeared more similar. At VDJ recombination sites, type 1 diabetes patients had fewer insertions and more deleted nucleotides.

V was pared by 2 bases and J by 1 base, with 12 bases between. This CDR3 is built from 15 residues. Germline loops: CDR1 SGHTA, CDR2 FQGNSA. Sequencing targeted expressed TCRB transcripts, as all isolated RNA had been reverse transcribed. Profiled with immunoSEQ multiplex PCR; TCRdb holds only in-frame clones, not every one. The table records around 350,000 clones, 10% to 15% of them present only once. Central memory, naive, regulatory and stem cell-like memory CD4+ cells were sorted by CD45RO/CCR7/CD25/CD127/CD95/CD27. In all sorted populations, purity surpassed 95%. The sample consisted of naive CD4+ T cells from blood. The chain is built from TRBV7-2 and TRBJ2-7; tentatively, D is TRBD2 (6 bases). The source of this sequence is a man aged 18 to 30 in good health. In DNA, the CDR3 is TGTGCCAGCAGCTTAATTCGGGACTCTTCCTACGAGCAGTACTTC. Translating gives CASSLIRDSSYEQYF.